Listed here are 26 T cell receptor beta chains from one sample, sequenced in a study of CD8+CD57+ T cells in acquired aplastic anemia. Profiling of TCR beta VDJ combinations and CDR3 sequences used genomic DNA as template. TCRdb re-analysed the reads in MiXCR, keeping a single row per CDR3 protein. The table lists around 170,000 distinct CDR3 sequences, around 60% of them singletons, with under 50% in the top ten. The specimen was sorted CD4+, CD8+, or CD8+CD57+ T cells (not recorded which) from PBMCs. Receptors were obtained from a human donor in good health.

The chain employs TRBV9 and TRBJ2-7; D remains ambiguous. Trimming removed 0 bases from V and 1 base from J, with 2 bases in between. CDR1 SGDLS and CDR2 YYNGEE come from the germline V gene. This CDR3 region has 12 residues. The CDR3 nucleotides are TGTGCCAGCAGCGTAGCTTCCTACGAGCAGTACTTC. Its protein product is CASSVASYEQYF.

This chain joins TRBV2 and TRBJ2-1, with D unresolved. The CDR3 sequence is 12 residues long. The germline CDR1 and CDR2 sequences are SNHLY and FYNNEI. Trimming cost V 0 bases and J 7 bases, with 4 bases left between them. The CDR3 loop is CASSEAGNEQFF. DNA for the CDR3: TGTGCCAGCAGTGAAGCGGGAAATGAGCAGTTCTTC.

This clonotype was detected many times. This chain links TRBV29-1 with TRBJ2-7; 14 positions agree with TRBD2. The CDR3 sequence is 15 residues long. Germline loops: CDR1 SQVTM, CDR2 ANQGSEA. V lost 6 bases to trimming and J lost 3 bases; unmatched junction nucleotides: 7. The CDR3: CSVTGTSGGIYEQYF. DNA of the CDR3: TGCAGCGTCACCGGGACTAGCGGGGGCATCTACGAGCAGTACTTC.

In nucleotides, the CDR3 is TGCAGTGCCCAAAGAGGCGGCGGGGGGGTTAATGAGCAGTTCTTC. It yields the protein CSAQRGGGGVNEQFF. The gene calls are TRBV20-1 and TRBJ2-1; 9 bases are a match to TRBD2. This CDR3 comprises 15 residues. Germline V lookup: CDR1 DFQATT, CDR2 SNEGSKA (reference sequence). J gave up 7 bases and V 6 bases, and 13 bases lay outside the gene matches.

Ten or more counts support this clonotype. The V call is TRBV10-3, the J call TRBJ2-7; 12 positions match TRBD1. J lost 5 bases, V lost 7 bases, and 6 bases had no gene match. This CDR3 has 14 amino acids. Germline V gives CDR1 ENHRY, CDR2 SYGVKD. The CDR3 loop is CAINTGTGGNEQYF. The CDR3 region has the DNA TGTGCCATCAATACCGGGACAGGGGGCAACGAGCAGTACTTC.

This chain links TRBV19 with TRBJ2-7; 8 nucleotides align to TRBD1. The J segment lost 0 bases and the V segment lost 6 bases, leaving 7 bases of the junction unmatched. The germline V gene encodes CDR1 LNHDA and CDR2 SQIVND (reference sequence). The CDR3 spans 15 residues. The CDR3 here is CASRSTGALSYEQYF. CDR3 nucleotide sequence: TGTGCCAGTAGGTCGACAGGGGCCCTCTCCTACGAGCAGTACTTC.

This chain connects TRBV7-9 to TRBJ2-3, with TRBD2 matching 8 bases. Germline V gene sequence: CDR1 SEHNR, CDR2 FQNEAQ (reference sequence). The CDR3 extends over 17 amino acids. After removal of 5 bases from V and 4 bases from J, the junction contained 14 bases not matched to a gene. Written as DNA, the CDR3 is TGTGCCAGCAGCCGAAACGGGCGGGAGGCCGACGCAGATACGCAGTATTTT. Translated: CASSRNGREADADTQYF.

The gene calls are TRBV29-1 and TRBJ1-1; weak D call: TRBD1 (5 bases). V dropped 4 bases and J dropped 8 bases, with 11 bases sitting between them. Germline V gene sequence: CDR1 SQVTM, CDR2 ANQGSEA. The CDR3 has 11 amino acids. CDR3 DNA: TGCAGCGTTGCAGGGACGTCCGAAGCTTTCTTT. It encodes CSVAGTSEAFF.

This clonotype was detected once. This rearrangement joins TRBV7-9 to TRBJ2-3; maybe TRBD1 (6 bases). The tail of the sequence fits TRBJ2-2 better, so the J call may be wrong. The CDR3 length is 13 residues. Germline CDR1 SEHNR, CDR2 FQNEAQ (reference sequence). For the CDR3, the DNA is TGTGCCAGCAGCTCCTCAGGGGTCGGGGAGCTGTTTTTT. This encodes CASSSSGVGELFF.

This clonotype was seen a few times. This may arise from a read error, as a much more abundant clone is one base away. This chain joins TRBV11-2 and TRBJ2-1; D remains ambiguous. CDR1 is SGHAT, CDR2 FQNNGV, per germline. CDR3 length: 11 amino acids. The ends were cut back, 7 bases at V and 8 bases at J, with 9 bases in the middle. CDR3 coding DNA: TGTGCCAGCAACCTCAACGATGAGCAGTTCTTC. This encodes CASNLNDEQFF. Variable domain in full (rest from reference TRBV11-2 and TRBJ2-1): EAGVAQSPRYKIIEKRQSVAFWCNPISGHATLYWYQQILGQGPKLLIQFQNNGVVDDSQLPKDRFSAERLKGVDSTLKIQPAKLEDSAVYLCASNLNDEQFFGPGTRLTVL.

The CDR3 region is CASSDRGSGVYEQYF. The CDR3 DNA is TGCGCCAGCAGCGATCGAGGTAGCGGGGTCTACGAGCAGTACTTC. The chain has TRBV5-1 and TRBJ2-7; 8 bases agree with TRBD2. CDR1 is SGHRS, CDR2 YFSETQ, per germline. The CDR3 is made up of 15 amino acids. V lost 4 bases and J lost 3; bases outside the gene matches: 9.

The CDR3 bases are TGCAGCGCTGGGAGGGTCGACACTGAAGCTTTCTTT. Translation: CSAGRVDTEAFF. The gene calls are TRBV29-1 and TRBJ1-1; no definite D call. CDR3 length equals 12 residues. The ends were cut back, 7 bases at V and 3 bases at J, with 12 bases in the middle. Germline V gene lookup returns CDR1 SQVTM and CDR2 ANQGSEA.

V gene TRBV15 combines with J gene TRBJ1-3; D is undetermined. Germline V gene data show CDR1 as LNHNV and CDR2 as YYDKDF (reference sequence). The CDR3 is 15 residues long. Trimming took 4 bases from V and 4 from J, leaving 14 bases between them. The CDR3 sequence is CATSTDRLAGNTIYF. The CDR3 region has the DNA TGTGCCACCAGCACCGACCGCCTGGCAGGAAACACCATATATTTT.

The genes are TRBV5-1 and TRBJ2-3; 8 bases fit TRBD1. The V and J ends lost 4 bases and 4 bases, in that order; junction bases with no gene match: 11. The CDR3 runs to 16 residues. The germline V gene encodes CDR1 SGHRS and CDR2 YFSETQ. CDR3 protein: CASSTRGQGFADTQYF. The CDR3 DNA sequence: TGCGCCAGCAGCACTAGAGGACAGGGATTCGCAGATACGCAGTATTTT.

V usage is TRBV11-2 and J usage is TRBJ1-1; D gene ambiguous. The CDR3 has 12 residues. V lost 0 bases to trimming and J lost 7 bases, with 6 bases between them. Germline-derived CDR1 and CDR2 are SGHAT and FQNNGV. The CDR3 DNA reads as TGTGCCAGCAGCTTAGATCAAAATGAAGCTTTCTTT. Translating gives CASSLDQNEAFF.

Worth noting for this clonotype: This clone may be a read error of a much larger clone one base away. The conserved final phenylalanine or tryptophan is absent from the CDR3, which likely points to a read error. The V gene is TRBV6-1, the J gene TRBJ2-7, with D perhaps TRBD1 (5 bases). Germline CDR1 reads MNHNS; CDR2 reads SASEGT. The CDR3 spans 13 residues. Deletions cut 9 bases from V and 6 bases from J, with 18 bases between. The CDR3 nucleotides read TGTGCCAGGGAGCCTGTCCAGGGTTGCGAGCAGTACCTC. Translating it yields CAREPVQGCEQYL.

The chain uses TRBV29-1 and TRBJ1-2; no firm D call. V dropped 4 bases and J dropped 4 bases, with 13 bases sitting between them. Germline lookup yields CDR1 SQVTM and CDR2 ANQGSEA. The CDR3 extends over 13 amino acids. The CDR3 loop reads CSVAPGSGYGYTF. The CDR3 nucleotides are TGCAGCGTTGCCCCGGGTAGCGGCTATGGCTACACCTTC.

The V call is TRBV7-2, the J call TRBJ2-7, with 10 bases matching TRBD2. This CDR3 spans 13 amino acids. Germline CDR1 and CDR2: SGHTA and FQGNSA. V lost 5 bases and J lost 6; bases outside the gene matches: 4. DNA of the CDR3: TGTGCCAGCAGCCCGGGACTAGCGAGCGAGCAGTACTTC. It encodes CASSPGLASEQYF.

The V and J genes are TRBV24-1 and TRBJ2-2; D not resolved. Germline V CDR1 and CDR2: KGHDR, SFDVKD. Trimming pared 1 base from V and 8 bases from J, leaving 4 bases between. The CDR3 length is 12 residues. The CDR3: CATSDFRGELFF. The CDR3 DNA follows: TGTGCCACCAGTGATTTTCGAGGGGAGCTGTTTTTT.

The rearrangement joins TRBV7-3 to TRBJ2-1; D unclear. Trimming took off 6 bases at V and 7 bases at J, with 13 bases between the two ends. The CDR3 extends over 13 amino acids. Germline loops: CDR1 SGHTA, CDR2 FQGTGA. CDR3 sequence: CASSSSGPNEQFF. The CDR3 bases are TGTGCCAGCAGTTCCTCCGGTCCGAATGAGCAGTTCTTC.

This clonotype was counted a single time. This chain links TRBV11-3 with TRBJ2-3, with 9 positions matching TRBD2. Germline V gene sequence: CDR1 SGHNT, CDR2 YENEEA. V shed 7 bases, J shed 2 bases, and the junction held 16 bases outside the gene matches. The CDR3 is 18 amino acids. The DNA for the CDR3 is TGTGCCAGCACTCAACGGCGGGAGGGATCAGGGGCCACAGATACGCAGTATTTT. This encodes CASTQRREGSGATDTQYF.

This clonotype has ten or more counts. The CDR3 DNA sequence: TGTGCCAGCAGTTCCGGGAGAGACAGAACTCAGCCCCAGCATTTT. This translates into CASSSGRDRTQPQHF. The chain recombines TRBV6-1 with TRBJ1-5; D perhaps matches TRBD1 (5 bases). The length of the CDR3 is 15 residues. CDR1 and CDR2 from the germline V gene are MNHNS and SASEGT. Trimming removed 5 bases at V and 6 bases at J, with 17 bases between.

The CDR3 coding sequence is TGCGCCAGCAGCTTAACAGGGGGCGTTGACACTGAAGCTTTCTTT. Amino acids: CASSLTGGVDTEAFF. This chain connects TRBV5-1 to TRBJ1-1; TRBD1 aligns across 9 bases. CDR1 and CDR2 from the germline V gene are SGHRS and YFSETQ. This CDR3 contains 15 residues. J was trimmed by 3 bases and V by 2 bases; bases with no gene match: 5.

The sample holds many counts of this clonotype. The chain combines TRBV4-1 with TRBJ2-7, with TRBD1 identical over 7 bases. The J segment lost 3 bases and the V segment lost 1 base, leaving 3 bases of the junction unmatched. This CDR3 spans 14 amino acids. Germline CDR1 is MGHRA and CDR2 is YSYEKL. CDR3 sequence: CASSQVGTDYEQYF. The CDR3, as DNA: TGCGCCAGCAGCCAAGTAGGGACAGACTACGAGCAGTACTTC.

This clonotype was seen many times. The chain links TRBV20-1 to TRBJ2-3; no firm D call. The V end lost 3 bases, the J end lost 6 bases, and 10 bases lay between the germline ends. The CDR3 covers 12 residues. The germline CDR1 and CDR2 sequences are DFQATT and SNEGSKA (reference sequence). The CDR3 DNA follows: TGCAGTGCTAGCCGACCTCGGGATACGCAGTATTTT. Its protein product is CSASRPRDTQYF.

In the case of this clonotype: A clone one base away is much larger, so this may be a read error. The chain carries TRBV3-1 and TRBJ1-5; 8 positions match TRBD1. This CDR3 is 16 amino acids long. Germline CDR1 reads LGHDT; CDR2 reads YNNKEL (reference sequence). CDR3 loop: CASSDGTGGSNQPRHF. The CDR3 DNA reads TGTGCCAGCAGCGACGGGACAGGAGGTAGCAATCAGCCCCGGCATTTT. Full variable domain (missing parts from reference TRBV3-1 and TRBJ1-5): DTAVSQTPKYLVTQMGNDKSIKCEQNLGHDTMYWYKQDSKKFLKIMFSYNNKELIINETVPNRFSPKSPDKAHLNLHINSLELGDSAVYFCASSDGTGGSNQPRHFGDGTRLSIL.